The clone carrying this T cell receptor (beta chain) was counted a single time. The same CDR3 also results from other DNA sequences found in this sample. This sample is drawn from a study of shared clonotypes between healthy human individuals. Here immunoSEQ multiplex PCR was the method, and the copy in TCRdb shows in-frame clones only, minus some. Of more than 1,200,000 clones listed, approximately 98.5% are singletons. The sequencing sample was made of naive CD4+ T cells sorted from blood. The subset is: CD45RA+ positively selected. The TCR originated in a man aged 25-45 years in good health.

This CDR3 reads CASSTPGYEQYF. In nucleotides, the CDR3 is TGTGCCAGCAGTACCCCGGGGTACGAGCAGTACTTC. J is TRBJ2-7 and V is TRBV28; D may be TRBD2 (5 bases). Trimming took off 5 bases at V and 4 bases at J, with 9 bases between the two ends. This CDR3 spans 12 amino acids. Germline CDR1 is MDHEN and CDR2 is SYDVKM.